This TCR beta chain was recorded in a study of blood T cell repertoires in COVID-19. As for the study in general: Samples came from the United States, Italy and Spain, spanning acute and convalescent COVID-19. The cDNA or gDNA used as material had been derived from T cells, B-cell-depleted T cells, or PBMCs.

Germline V CDR1 and CDR2: MNHEY, SMNVEV (reference sequence). Trimming took 6 bases from V and 7 from J; bases not matched to a gene: 10. This CDR3 region has 15 residues. Original handling: Scientists estimated how many nucleated cells there were by amplifying reference gene primers. The protocol was immunoSEQ multiplex PCR, while the TCRdb copy is restricted to in-frame clones and leaves out a portion. V and J calls and clone size are given by that table; D and trimming were obtained from the DNA. Found here are more than 95,000 clones, around 90% of them singletons; the top ten hold roughly 5%. The sequence was collected from a human donor in a cohort sampled during active COVID-19. The V call is TRBV27, the J call TRBJ1-1, with 11 bases lining up with TRBD1. Sample: peripheral blood. Written as DNA, the CDR3 is TGTGCCAGCAGAGCCATCCGGACAGGGGGCAATGAAGCTTTCTTT. As protein: CASRAIRTGGNEAFF.